A single sample is the source of the 14 T cell receptor beta chains below, sequenced in a study of cytomegalovirus exposure and HLA in healthy donors (dated by TCRdb to 2016 to 2017). Library method: the immunoSEQ multiplex PCR assay. A mixture of 60 forward primers for TCR Vbeta segments and 13 reverse primers for TCR Jbeta segments was used in the multiplex PCR. TCRdb limited this immuneACCESS table to in-frame rearrangements with V and J called. A share of clones is missing; checked studies link under half to unresolved V genes, and the rest is unexplained. This sample comprises around 130,000 clones, roughly 82% of them detected only once. The biggest ten clones account for 2.7% of the sample. The sample consisted of PBMCs. The receptors stem from a man aged 45-60 years in good health and CMV-seronegative.

This clone was observed once. The V and J genes are TRBV4-1 and TRBJ1-2; the D is unclear. Germline-derived CDR1 and CDR2 are MGHRA and YSYEKL. The germline V and J ends were trimmed by 0 bases and 3 bases, with 17 bases remaining between them. This CDR3 comprises 17 residues. DNA for the CDR3: TGCGCCAGCAGCCAAGACGCATTAACGAGGGATGACTATGGCTACACCTTC. Encoded protein: CASSQDALTRDDYGYTF.

The chain links TRBV4-1 to TRBJ1-5; D unclear. V shed 0 bases and J shed 1 base, with 7 bases lying between them. The CDR3 runs to 15 residues. CDR1 and CDR2 (germline): MGHRA, YSYEKL. CDR3 amino acids: CASSQDVRSNQPQHF. Written as DNA, the CDR3 is TGCGCCAGCAGCCAAGATGTACGGAGCAATCAGCCCCAGCATTTT.

The gene calls are TRBV7-2 and TRBJ2-1; TRBD2 aligns across 11 bases. With V trimmed by 5 bases and J by 5 bases, 5 bases remained unmatched. The germline V gene has CDR1 SGHTA and CDR2 FQGNSA. The CDR3 is 15 amino acids. This CDR3 is CASSLSGGANNEQFF. The CDR3 nucleotides are TGTGCCAGCAGCCTTAGCGGGGGGGCCAACAATGAGCAGTTCTTC.

The chain combines TRBV5-1 with TRBJ2-3; no firm D call. The CDR3 is 14 residues long. Trimming left V 0 bases short and J 2 bases short, with 7 bases between. Germline CDR1 reads SGHRS; CDR2 reads YFSETQ. The DNA for the CDR3 is TGCGCCAGCAGCTTGGACTTGCCCACAGATACGCAGTATTTT. This sequence encodes CASSLDLPTDTQYF.

The chain carries TRBV6-1 and TRBJ2-7; weak D call: TRBD2 (6 bases). The CDR3 has 13 amino acids. Looked up from germline, CDR1 is MNHNS and CDR2 is SASEGT. The V end lost 7 bases, the J end lost 3 bases, and 13 bases lay between the germline ends. CDR3 in amino acids: CASTGEIFYEQYF. The CDR3 DNA reads TGTGCCAGCACGGGGGAGATCTTCTACGAGCAGTACTTC.

This chain links TRBV6-1 with TRBJ2-3; D is unresolved. This CDR3 spans 14 amino acids. Deletions cut 0 bases from V and 8 bases from J, with 12 bases between. Germline CDR1 MNHNS, CDR2 SASEGT. The CDR3 loop is CASSEAVLRSTQYF. The CDR3 bases are TGTGCCAGCAGTGAAGCGGTCCTGCGGAGTACGCAGTATTTT.

The V gene is TRBV7-9, the J gene TRBJ1-3; 8 bases map to TRBD1. The CDR3 runs to 16 residues. Germline V gene data show CDR1 as SEHNR and CDR2 as FQNEAQ (reference sequence). With 4 bases clipped from V and 5 bases from J, the junction kept 10 bases outside the gene matches. The CDR3 spells CASSSRDGTGRNTIYF. CDR3 DNA sequence: TGTGCCAGCAGCTCGCGGGATGGGACAGGTCGAAACACCATATATTTT.

The chain has TRBV6-5 and TRBJ1-2; 7 positions match TRBD1. V lost 7 bases to trimming and J lost 5 bases; unmatched junction nucleotides: 4. This CDR3 has 12 amino acids. Germline-derived CDR1 and CDR2 are MNHEY and SVGAGI. The CDR3: CASKTGSYGYTF. In DNA, the CDR3 is TGTGCCAGCAAGACAGGGTCTTATGGCTACACCTTC.

The DNA of the CDR3 is TGCGCCAGCAGCCTCGGCGCGGTCCTCAATCAGCCCCAGCATTTT. Translated: CASSLGAVLNQPQHF. The chain combines TRBV4-1 with TRBJ1-5, with D uncertain. V shed 4 bases and J shed 3 bases, with 13 bases lying between them. Germline V gene sequence: CDR1 MGHRA, CDR2 YSYEKL. The length of the CDR3 is 15 residues.

The V call is TRBV4-1, the J call TRBJ1-2; 11 bases line up with TRBD1. CDR1 MGHRA and CDR2 YSYEKL come from the germline V gene. The CDR3 totals 14 residues. With V trimmed by 4 bases and J by 7 bases, 5 bases remained unmatched. The CDR3 region is CASSLGQGAVGYTF. CDR3 bases: TGCGCCAGCAGCCTCGGACAGGGGGCGGTTGGCTACACCTTC.

The V gene is TRBV25-1, the J gene TRBJ1-5; D remains unclear. The CDR3 totals 14 residues. Trimming pared 1 base from V and 6 bases from J, leaving 10 bases between. Germline CDR1 is MGHDK and CDR2 is SYGVNS. Written as DNA, the CDR3 is TGTGCCAGCAGTGAATTAGAGGATTTTCAGCCCCAGCATTTT. Amino acids: CASSELEDFQPQHF.

The rearrangement uses TRBV29-1 and TRBJ1-4; TRBD1 agrees at 10 bases. CDR1 and CDR2 (germline): SQVTM, ANQGSEA. The CDR3 contains 12 residues. V was clipped by 7 bases and J by 8 bases; unmatched bases: 4. The CDR3 DNA sequence: TGCAGCGCCGGACAGGGGGACGAAAAACTGTTTTTT. Amino acid sequence: CSAGQGDEKLFF.

The V gene is TRBV7-2, the J gene TRBJ1-3; D is ambiguous. This CDR3 comprises 17 residues. Germline V gene lookup returns CDR1 SGHTA and CDR2 FQGNSA. The V and J ends lost 5 bases and 3 bases respectively, with 20 bases between them. The CDR3 DNA reads as TGTGCCAGCAGCCCATACACGGGGAGTGGTATTGGAAACACCATATATTTT. Residues: CASSPYTGSGIGNTIYF.

The chain combines TRBV5-8 with TRBJ2-3, with TRBD2 matching 7 bases. The V and J ends lost 3 bases and 0 bases, in that order; junction bases with no gene match: 10. Germline CDR1 reads SGHTS; CDR2 reads YDEGEE. CDR3 size: 17 residues. The chain's CDR3 is CASSSESGLLSTDTQYF. In DNA, the CDR3 is TGTGCCAGCAGCTCCGAATCGGGACTACTAAGCACAGATACGCAGTATTTT. Together with reference TRBV5-8 and TRBJ2-3, the CDR3 gives the full variable domain: EAGVTQSPTHLIKTRGQQATLRCSPISGHTSVYWYQQALGLGLQFLLWYDEGEERNRGNFPPRFSGRQFPNYSSELNVNALELEDSALYLCASSSESGLLSTDTQYFGPGTRLTVL.